The rows below give T cell receptor beta chains drawn from one sample of a study of beta chain bispecific antibodies for T cell cancers. No antigen has been identified for these receptors. MiXCR was run by TCRdb on the 5' RACE reads, yielding one entry per CDR3 protein. The sample carries tens of thousands of distinct CDR3 sequences, about 2% recorded once. This specimen was healthy donor T cells cultured with leukemia cells, taken from a culture containing a bispecific antibody targeting TCR Vbeta12. The receptor set was obtained from a human donor in good health. Some clones in this sample may be carry-over from other donors' samples. Both conserved end residues are part of each CDR3. A D gene is named only where the DNA matches it firmly. Where a row states a size, it is once, few, many or the class of an expanded clone; other rows omit it.

TRBV3-1	many	TRBD1	TRBJ1-1	CASKGQGNTEAFF	TGTGCCAGCAAAGGACAGGGGAACACTGAAGCTTTCTTT
TRBV20-1	many	-	TRBJ1-3	CSARDPIRGAISGNTIYF	TGCAGTGCTAGAGATCCAATTAGGGGGGCCATCTCTGGAAACACCATATATTTT
TRBV10-3	many	TRBD1	TRBJ1-2	CATRIYSQGGMGDGGYTF	TGTGCCACACGAATCTACTCACAAGGGGGCATGGGGGACGGAGGCTACACCTTC
TRBV3-1	many	-	TRBJ2-2	CASSQESGVLELFF	TGTGCCAGCAGCCAAGAATCGGGGGTCCTGGAGCTGTTTTTT
TRBV10-3	many	TRBD1	TRBJ1-6	CAISGTGANSPLHF	TGTGCCATCAGTGGAACAGGGGCGAATTCACCCCTCCACTTT
TRBV5-4	many	-	TRBJ2-7	CASSLNQRDYEQYF	TGTGCCAGCAGCTTGAATCAGAGGGACTACGAGCAGTACTTC
TRBV5-1	medium-sized	-	TRBJ2-2	CASSYGTSYTGELFF	TGCGCCAGCAGCTACGGGACATCGTACACCGGGGAGCTGTTTTTT
TRBV18	-	-	TRBJ2-7	CASSPPGAYEQYF	TGTGCCAGCTCACCACCAGGGGCCTACGAGCAGTACTTC
TRBV6-2/TRBV6-3	many	TRBD1	TRBJ2-1	CAEPRRDRGHNEQFF	TGTGCCGAACCCCGAAGGGACAGGGGTCACAATGAGCAGTTCTTC
TRBV5-1	many	-	TRBJ2-2	CASSLIGSPGELFF	TGCGCCAGCAGCTTGATTGGTAGTCCCGGGGAGCTGTTTTTT
TRBV28	medium-sized	-	TRBJ1-1	CASSPRERNTEAFF	TGTGCCAGCAGCCCCAGGGAAAGGAACACTGAAGCTTTCTTT
TRBV6-1	medium-sized	TRBD2	TRBJ2-7	CASSEALQRGLTYEQYF	TGTGCCAGCAGTGAAGCGCTTCAGCGGGGGCTTACCTACGAGCAGTACTTC
TRBV11-2	many	TRBD1	TRBJ2-3	CASSSRQGAWADTQYF	TGTGCCAGCAGCTCTAGACAGGGGGCATGGGCAGATACGCAGTATTTT
TRBV10-1	many	TRBD2	TRBJ2-1	CASSDSLAGRLQNEQFF	TGCGCCAGCAGTGACTCACTAGCGGGGAGACTCCAAAATGAGCAGTTCTTC
TRBV28	many	TRBD1	TRBJ1-5	CASSYRGRSQPQHF	TGTGCCAGCAGTTACAGGGGGCGATCTCAGCCCCAGCATTTT
TRBV5-6	many	TRBD2	TRBJ2-1	CASSFAGDYNEQFF	TGTGCCAGCAGCTTCGCGGGGGACTACAATGAGCAGTTCTTC
TRBV5-5	many	-	TRBJ1-1	CASSLVATEAFF	TGTGCCAGCAGCTTGGTAGCCACTGAAGCTTTCTTT
TRBV16	many	-	TRBJ1-5	CASSQSGYGGTGNQPQHF	TGTGCCAGCAGCCAGTCAGGGTATGGTGGAACGGGCAATCAGCCCCAGCATTTT
TRBV4-1	many	TRBD2	TRBJ2-6	CASSLLGLAVPGANVLTF	TGCGCCAGCAGCCTTCTTGGACTAGCGGTCCCGGGGGCCAACGTCCTGACTTTC
TRBV27	medium-sized	-	TRBJ2-1	CASSFFGYYNEQFF	TGTGCCAGCAGTTTTTTCGGGTACTACAATGAGCAGTTCTTC
TRBV9	many	TRBD2	TRBJ2-3	CASSVTSGVQPDTQYF	TGTGCCAGCAGCGTTACTAGCGGGGTTCAGCCAGATACGCAGTATTTT
TRBV11-3	many	TRBD2	TRBJ2-2	CASSPRTSGVTGELFF	TGTGCCAGCAGCCCCAGGACTAGCGGGGTCACCGGGGAGCTGTTTTTT
TRBV5-1	medium-sized	TRBD1	TRBJ2-1	CASSSATGVGSYNEQFF	TGCGCCAGCAGCTCCGCGACAGGGGTTGGCTCCTACAATGAGCAGTTCTTC
TRBV5-4	many	-	TRBJ2-7	CASTVGGEQYF	TGTGCCAGCACCGTAGGGGGGGAGCAGTACTTC
TRBV6-6	-	-	TRBJ2-7	CASSYSGGNRYEQYF	TGTGCCAGCAGTTACTCAGGCGGGAACCGGTACGAGCAGTACTTC
TRBV5-1	many	-	TRBJ2-7	CASSLGGSLYEQYF	TGCGCCAGCAGCTTGGGAGGCAGTCTATACGAGCAGTACTTC
TRBV30	many	-	TRBJ1-6	CAWSPGSGTSLHF	TGTGCCTGGAGCCCGGGCTCTGGAACGTCCCTCCACTTT
TRBV10-2	many	-	TRBJ2-1	CASSEFNEQFF	TGCGCCAGCAGTGAGTTTAATGAGCAGTTCTTC
TRBV29-1	many	-	TRBJ1-1	CSVEGRMNTEAFF	TGCAGCGTTGAAGGGCGGATGAACACTGAAGCTTTCTTT
TRBV5-4	few	-	TRBJ2-2	CASSTSAGNTGELFF	TGTGCCAGCAGTACCTCGGCGGGGAACACCGGGGAGCTGTTTTTT
TRBV6-5	many	TRBD1	TRBJ2-3	CASSYSDRDTTDTQYF	TGTGCCAGCAGTTACTCGGACAGGGATACGACAGATACGCAGTATTTT
TRBV14	many	TRBD2	TRBJ2-5	CASKGTSGEETQYF	TGTGCCAGCAAGGGGACTAGCGGAGAAGAGACCCAGTACTTC
TRBV9	many	TRBD2	TRBJ2-3	CASSVVVSGGPDTQYF	TGTGCCAGCAGCGTAGTTGTTAGCGGGGGCCCAGATACGCAGTATTTT
TRBV2	many	-	TRBJ2-7	CASILRDGSYEQYF	TGTGCCAGCATCCTTCGGGACGGCTCCTACGAGCAGTACTTC
TRBV30	-	-	TRBJ2-3	CAWSVLWTDTQYF	TGTGCCTGGAGTGTACTCTGGACAGATACGCAGTATTTT
TRBV10-2	many	-	TRBJ1-2	CASSEGRSHYGYTF	TGCGCCAGCAGTGAAGGCAGGTCGCACTATGGCTACACCTTC
TRBV5-5	many	-	TRBJ1-5	CASSLAGKGNQPQHF	TGTGCCAGCAGCTTGGCTGGGAAAGGCAATCAGCCCCAGCATTTT
TRBV20-1	many	-	TRBJ1-1	CSARVDTKNTEAFF	TGCAGTGCTAGAGTTGACACCAAGAACACTGAAGCTTTCTTT
TRBV5-1	many	-	TRBJ2-2	CASSLATAANTGELFF	TGCGCCAGCAGCTTGGCGACAGCCGCGAACACCGGGGAGCTGTTTTTT
TRBV6-1	many	-	TRBJ1-2	CASSDQTAAWSYTF	TGTGCCAGCAGTGACCAGACAGCGGCCTGGAGCTACACCTTC
TRBV6-1	many	-	TRBJ1-3	CASSEAAPSGNTIYF	TGTGCCAGCAGTGAAGCGGCTCCCTCTGGAAACACCATATATTTT
TRBV11-2	-	-	TRBJ1-2	CASSLDLAEDSGNYGYTF	TGTGCCAGCAGCTTAGATCTGGCGGAGGACAGCGGTAACTATGGCTACACCTTC
TRBV4-2	medium-sized	TRBD2	TRBJ2-7	CASSPGKRGPMEQYF	TGTGCCAGCAGCCCAGGGAAGCGGGGCCCAATGGAGCAGTACTTC
TRBV19	few	TRBD1	TRBJ1-2	CASNPRSGQGLGGYTF	TGTGCCAGCAACCCTCGCTCAGGACAGGGCCTTGGTGGCTACACCTTC
TRBV14	many	-	TRBJ2-2	CASSLVRDGELFF	TGTGCCAGCAGCCTCGTTCGGGACGGGGAGCTGTTTTTT
TRBV20-1	many	-	TRBJ2-1	CSATRGSSYNEQFF	TGCAGTGCTACACGGGGAAGCTCCTACAATGAGCAGTTCTTC
TRBV20-1	many	-	TRBJ2-7	CSAEGGQNYEQYF	TGCAGTGCTGAGGGGGGGCAAAACTACGAGCAGTACTTC
TRBV27	many	-	TRBJ2-1	CASSFGSYNEQFF	TGTGCCAGCAGTTTCGGATCCTACAATGAGCAGTTCTTC
TRBV5-6	many	TRBD2	TRBJ2-1	CASSLAAASGGVAYNEQFF	TGTGCCAGCAGCTTGGCCGCTGCTAGCGGGGGTGTCGCCTACAATGAGCAGTTCTTC